Below, one T cell receptor (beta chain) is given with its context. Germline and junction disagree at one end, which may indicate a read error. TCRdb keeps only in-frame clones here, not all; method: immunoSEQ multiplex PCR. This sample carries roughly 32,000 clones, 80% to 90% of them seen once, and the ten largest clones take roughly 3.5%. From germline, CDR1 is SQVTM and CDR2 ANQGSEA. The CDR3 is 12 amino acids. The data are from a study of T cell changes during pregnancy in multiple sclerosis. Sample: CD8+ T cells from peripheral blood mononuclear cells, taken in the third trimester of pregnancy. The sequence was collected from a female donor with multiple sclerosis, enrolled in a pregnancy study. The chain carries TRBV29-1 and TRBJ2-7, with D possibly TRBD1 on 6 matching bases. CDR3 in amino acids: CSAEQGPYEQYF. CDR3 coding DNA: TGCAGCGCTGAACAGGGCCCCTACGAGCAGTACTTC.